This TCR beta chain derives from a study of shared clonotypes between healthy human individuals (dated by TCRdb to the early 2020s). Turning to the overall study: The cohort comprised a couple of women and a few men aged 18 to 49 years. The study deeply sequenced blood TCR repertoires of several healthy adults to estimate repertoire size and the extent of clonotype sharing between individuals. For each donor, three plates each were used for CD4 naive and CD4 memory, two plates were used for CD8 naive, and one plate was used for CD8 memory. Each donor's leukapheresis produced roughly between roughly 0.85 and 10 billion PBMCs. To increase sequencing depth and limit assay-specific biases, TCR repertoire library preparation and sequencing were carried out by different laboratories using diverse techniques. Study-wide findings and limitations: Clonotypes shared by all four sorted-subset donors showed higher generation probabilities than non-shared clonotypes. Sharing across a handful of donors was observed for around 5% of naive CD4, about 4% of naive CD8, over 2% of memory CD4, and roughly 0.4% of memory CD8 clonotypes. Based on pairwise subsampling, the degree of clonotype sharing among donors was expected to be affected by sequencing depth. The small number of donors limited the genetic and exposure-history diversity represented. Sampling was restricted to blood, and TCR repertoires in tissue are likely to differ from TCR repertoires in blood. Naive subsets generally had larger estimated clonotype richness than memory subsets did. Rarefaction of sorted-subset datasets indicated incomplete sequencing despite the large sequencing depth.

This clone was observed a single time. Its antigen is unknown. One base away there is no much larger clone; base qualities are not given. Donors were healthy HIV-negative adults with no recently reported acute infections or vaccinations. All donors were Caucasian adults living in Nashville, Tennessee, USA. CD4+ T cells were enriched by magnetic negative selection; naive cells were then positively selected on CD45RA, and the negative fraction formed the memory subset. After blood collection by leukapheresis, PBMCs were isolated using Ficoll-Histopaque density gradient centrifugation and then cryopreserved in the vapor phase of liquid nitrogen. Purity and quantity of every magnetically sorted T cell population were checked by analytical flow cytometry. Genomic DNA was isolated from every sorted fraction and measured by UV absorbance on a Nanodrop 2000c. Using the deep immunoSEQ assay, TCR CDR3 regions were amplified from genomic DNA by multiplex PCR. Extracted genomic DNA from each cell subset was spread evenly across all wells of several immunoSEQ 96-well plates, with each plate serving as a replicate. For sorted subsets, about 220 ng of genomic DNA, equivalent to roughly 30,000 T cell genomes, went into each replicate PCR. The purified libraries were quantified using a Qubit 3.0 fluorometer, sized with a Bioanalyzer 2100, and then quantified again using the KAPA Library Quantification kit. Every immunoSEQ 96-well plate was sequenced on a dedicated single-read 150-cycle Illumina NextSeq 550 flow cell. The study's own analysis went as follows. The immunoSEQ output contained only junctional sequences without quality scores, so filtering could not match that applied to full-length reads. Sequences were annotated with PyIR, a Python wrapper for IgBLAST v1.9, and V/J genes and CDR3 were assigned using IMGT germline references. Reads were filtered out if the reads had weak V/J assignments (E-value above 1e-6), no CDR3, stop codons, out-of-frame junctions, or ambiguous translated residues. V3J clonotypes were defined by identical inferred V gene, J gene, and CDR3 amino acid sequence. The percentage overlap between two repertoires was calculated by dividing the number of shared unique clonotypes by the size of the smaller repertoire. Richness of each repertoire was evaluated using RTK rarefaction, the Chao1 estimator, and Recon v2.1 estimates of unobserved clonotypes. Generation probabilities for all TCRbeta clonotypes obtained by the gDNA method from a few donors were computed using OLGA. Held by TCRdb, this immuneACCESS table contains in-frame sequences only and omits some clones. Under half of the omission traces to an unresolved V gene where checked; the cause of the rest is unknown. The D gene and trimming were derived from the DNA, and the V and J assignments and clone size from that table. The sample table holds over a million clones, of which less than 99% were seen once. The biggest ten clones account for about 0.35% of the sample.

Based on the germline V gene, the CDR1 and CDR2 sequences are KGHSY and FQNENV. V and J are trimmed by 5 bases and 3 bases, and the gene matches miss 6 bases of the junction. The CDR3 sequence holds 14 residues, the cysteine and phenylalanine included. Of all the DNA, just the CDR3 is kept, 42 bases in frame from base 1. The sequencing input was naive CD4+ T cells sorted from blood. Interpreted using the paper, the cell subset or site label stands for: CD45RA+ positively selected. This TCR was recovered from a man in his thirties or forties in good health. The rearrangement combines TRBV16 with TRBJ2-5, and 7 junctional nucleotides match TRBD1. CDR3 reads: CASSGTVRKETQYF. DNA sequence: TGTGCCAGCAGCGGGACAGTTCGTAAAGAGACCCAGTACTTC.